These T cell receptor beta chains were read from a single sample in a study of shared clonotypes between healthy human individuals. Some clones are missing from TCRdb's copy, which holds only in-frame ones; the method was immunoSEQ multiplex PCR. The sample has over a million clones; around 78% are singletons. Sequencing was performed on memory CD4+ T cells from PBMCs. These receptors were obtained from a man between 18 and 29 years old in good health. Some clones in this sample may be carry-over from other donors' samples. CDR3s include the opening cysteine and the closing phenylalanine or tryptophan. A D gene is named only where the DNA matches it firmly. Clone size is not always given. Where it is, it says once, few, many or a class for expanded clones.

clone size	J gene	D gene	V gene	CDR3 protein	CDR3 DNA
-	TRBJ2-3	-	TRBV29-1	CSVEGSRGLDDTQYF	TGCAGCGTTGAAGGGTCTAGGGGTTTAGACGATACGCAGTATTTT
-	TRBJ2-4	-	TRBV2	CASRPLSENIQYF	TGTGCCAGCAGGCCCCTGTCAGAAAACATTCAGTACTTC
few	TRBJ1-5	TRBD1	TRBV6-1	CASYRGRGQPQHF	TGTGCCAGTTACAGGGGGCGCGGGCAGCCCCAGCATTTT
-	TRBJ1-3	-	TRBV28	CASSLGTIAGNTIYF	TGTGCCAGCAGTTTAGGGACAATAGCTGGAAACACCATATATTTT
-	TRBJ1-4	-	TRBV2	CASSRDTNEKLFF	TGTGCCAGCAGTAGGGACACCAATGAAAAACTGTTTTTT
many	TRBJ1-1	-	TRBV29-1	CSVDHRWGRANTEAFF	TGCAGCGTTGATCATCGGTGGGGGAGGGCGAACACTGAAGCTTTCTTT
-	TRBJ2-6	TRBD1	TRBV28	CASSPRTGTSSGANVLTF	TGTGCCAGCAGTCCTCGGACAGGAACGAGCTCTGGGGCCAACGTCCTGACTTTC
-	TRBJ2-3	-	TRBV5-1	CASNPYGRSVPDTQYF	TGCGCCAGCAACCCATATGGACGATCCGTCCCAGATACGCAGTATTTT
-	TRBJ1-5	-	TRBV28	CASSSPDSSNQPQHF	TGTGCCAGCAGTTCACCAGACAGTAGCAATCAGCCCCAGCATTTT
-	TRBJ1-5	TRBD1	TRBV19	CASSINRGDRTNQPQHF	TGTGCCAGTAGTATAAATCGAGGGGACAGGACCAATCAGCCCCAGCATTTT
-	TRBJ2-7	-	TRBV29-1	CSVEKTSGGEQYF	TGCAGCGTTGAAAAGACGAGTGGGGGTGAGCAGTACTTC
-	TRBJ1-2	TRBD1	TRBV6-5	CASTTGEGRGYTF	TGTGCCAGCACCACAGGGGAAGGGAGAGGCTACACCTTC
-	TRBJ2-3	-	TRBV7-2	CASSLQAGTDTQYF	TGTGCCAGCAGCCTACAGGCCGGCACAGATACGCAGTATTTT
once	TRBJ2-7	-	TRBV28	CASRRADSYEQYF	TGTGCCAGCAGACGAGCGGATTCCTACGAGCAGTACTTC
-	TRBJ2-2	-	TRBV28	CASEKNTGELFF	TGTGCCAGCGAGAAGAACACCGGGGAGCTGTTTTTT
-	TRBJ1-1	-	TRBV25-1	CASSESAGLEAFF	TGTGCCAGCAGTGAAAGTGCAGGGCTTGAAGCTTTCTTT
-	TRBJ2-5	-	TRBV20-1	CSAGGGGAKYF	TGCAGTGCTGGGGGTGGAGGTGCTAAGTACTTC
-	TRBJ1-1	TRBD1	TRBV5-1	CASSFDRAPLGAFF	TGCGCCAGCAGCTTCGACAGGGCCCCGCTTGGGGCTTTCTTT
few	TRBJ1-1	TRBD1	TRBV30	CAYSSTGGAEAFF	TGTGCCTACTCATCGACAGGGGGGGCTGAAGCTTTCTTT
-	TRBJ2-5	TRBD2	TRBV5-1	CASSRWTSGKETQYF	TGCGCCAGCAGCCGATGGACTAGCGGAAAAGAGACCCAGTACTTC
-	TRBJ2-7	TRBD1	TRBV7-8	CASSLDRGVTEQYF	TGTGCCAGCAGCTTGGACAGGGGGGTGACCGAGCAGTACTTC
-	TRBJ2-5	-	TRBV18	CASSPPDGAAKTQYF	TGTGCCAGCTCACCACCGGACGGGGCCGCCAAGACCCAGTACTTC
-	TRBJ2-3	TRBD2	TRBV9	CASSVAGGLAGADTQYF	TGTGCCAGCAGCGTAGCTGGGGGACTAGCGGGAGCAGATACGCAGTATTTT
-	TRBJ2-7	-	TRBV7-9	CASSFLTGGEQYF	TGTGCCAGCAGCTTTTTGACCGGGGGCGAGCAGTACTTC
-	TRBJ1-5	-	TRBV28	CASSPRARGNQPQHF	TGTGCCAGCAGTCCCCGGGCTCGTGGCAATCAGCCCCAGCATTTT
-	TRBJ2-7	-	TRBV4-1	CASSQASALEQYF	TGCGCCAGCAGCCAGGCGAGTGCTCTGGAGCAGTACTTC
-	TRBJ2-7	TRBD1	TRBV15	CATSSGTGRHEQYF	TGTGCCACCAGCAGTGGGACAGGGCGCCACGAGCAGTACTTC
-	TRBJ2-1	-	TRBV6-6	CASSYSSARSGNEQFF	TGTGCCAGCAGTTACTCGTCCGCTAGGTCTGGGAATGAGCAGTTCTTC
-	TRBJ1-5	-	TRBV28	CASSEATRPQHF	TGTGCCAGCAGTGAGGCCACAAGGCCCCAGCATTTT